This is a list of T cell receptor beta chains from one sample in a study of blood T cell repertoires in COVID-19. Clones were read by immunoSEQ multiplex PCR, and TCRdb kept only the in-frame ones, dropping some. This sample has 300,000 or so clones; approximately 85% occur once, and the top ten carry around 1.5%. What was sequenced was peripheral blood. Receptors originate from a woman in her forties or fifties with acute or convalescent COVID-19. CDR3s include the opening cysteine and the closing phenylalanine or tryptophan. Fields, in order: D gene, V gene, clone size, J gene, CDR3 protein, CDR3 DNA. A D gene is named only where the DNA matches it firmly. The size entry is marked missing in some rows and otherwise reads once, few, many or a size class.

D gene: .
V gene: TRBV5-1
clone size: few
J gene: TRBJ1-3
CDR3 protein: CASSLVPGTPGNTIYF
CDR3 DNA: TGCGCCAGCAGCTTGGTCCCCGGGACTCCCGGAAACACCATATATTTT

D gene: TRBD1
V gene: TRBV6-4
clone size: .
J gene: TRBJ1-1
CDR3 protein: CASRAGQANTEAFF
CDR3 DNA: TGTGCCAGCAGAGCCGGACAGGCAAACACTGAAGCTTTCTTT

D gene: TRBD1
V gene: TRBV5-6
clone size: .
J gene: TRBJ1-1
CDR3 protein: CASSGQEDTEAFF
CDR3 DNA: TGTGCCAGCAGCGGACAGGAGGACACTGAAGCTTTCTTT

D gene: .
V gene: TRBV6-6
clone size: .
J gene: TRBJ1-1
CDR3 protein: CASSYAQGRTEAFF
CDR3 DNA: TGTGCCAGCAGTTACGCCCAGGGTAGGACTGAAGCTTTCTTT

D gene: TRBD2
V gene: TRBV30
clone size: .
J gene: TRBJ2-1
CDR3 protein: CAWSLHHSGRSYNEQFF
CDR3 DNA: TGTGCCTGGAGTCTACACCATAGCGGGAGGTCCTACAATGAGCAGTTCTTC

D gene: TRBD2
V gene: TRBV24-1
clone size: .
J gene: TRBJ2-5
CDR3 protein: CATSDLKAGAGREETQYF
CDR3 DNA: TGTGCCACCAGTGATTTAAAGGCAGGAGCGGGGAGAGAAGAGACCCAGTACTTC

D gene: .
V gene: TRBV30
clone size: once
J gene: TRBJ1-1
CDR3 protein: CAWSLSNTEAFF
CDR3 DNA: TGTGCCTGGAGTTTGAGTAACACTGAAGCTTTCTTT

D gene: TRBD2
V gene: TRBV7-2
clone size: .
J gene: TRBJ2-2
CDR3 protein: CASRETSGRVNGELFF
CDR3 DNA: TGTGCCAGCAGAGAGACTAGCGGGAGGGTTAACGGGGAGCTGTTTTTT

D gene: TRBD1
V gene: TRBV9
clone size: .
J gene: TRBJ2-5
CDR3 protein: CASSPPTGGLGETQYF
CDR3 DNA: TGTGCCAGCAGCCCCCCGACAGGGGGCTTGGGAGAGACCCAGTACTTC

D gene: TRBD2
V gene: TRBV19
clone size: .
J gene: TRBJ2-3
CDR3 protein: CASWTSGHIGTDTQYF
CDR3 DNA: TGTGCCAGTTGGACTAGCGGCCATATCGGCACAGATACGCAGTATTTT